The sequence of this TCR beta chain was determined in a study of cytomegalovirus exposure and HLA in healthy donors. As for this clone: What it recognizes is unknown.

Both 60 Vbeta primers and 13 Jbeta primers went into the PCR. TCRdb's copy holds only in-frame clones and misses some; the assay was immunoSEQ multiplex PCR. The sample has about 150,000 clones, roughly 82% seen once. The study's findings and limits: TCR beta V- and J-gene trimming, according to a later analysis, was linked to a missense DCLRE1C variant. Previous analysis showed most TCR beta V segments were productive about 90% or about 30% of the time.

CDR1 is LNHDA and CDR2 is SQIVND in the germline V gene (reference sequence). This CDR3 region has 14 residues. V shed 6 bases and J 4 bases; nucleotides not matched to a gene: 8. This sequence was found in a woman aged 50 to 65 in good health and CMV-seropositive. The material sequenced was PBMCs. The chain employs TRBV19 and TRBJ2-5; the match to TRBD2 covers 7 bases. Written as DNA, the CDR3 is TGTGCCAGTAGACCGGGACTAACCCTAGAGACCCAGTACTTC. It is translated as CASRPGLTLETQYF.